In this sample, the clone carrying this T cell receptor beta chain turned up many times. CDR1 and CDR2 from the germline V gene are MNHEY and SMNVEV (reference sequence). The V end was cut by 5 bases, the J end by 7 bases, with 24 bases between. CDR3 length: 17 amino acids. This specimen comes from a study of early T cells in non-severe SARS-CoV-2 infection. Each single cDNA molecule received a unique molecular identifier. TCRdb redid the calling of the 5' RACE reads with MiXCR, one entry per CDR3 protein. Here the sample spans approximately 30,000 distinct CDR3 sequences, under 4% being singletons. The receptor was isolated from an adult who was a healthcare worker with PCR-confirmed SARS-CoV-2 infection or an uninfected control (not recorded which). The sample comprised whole blood. This chain joins TRBV27 and TRBJ2-1, with a tentative D call TRBD2 (6 bases). CDR3 nucleotide sequence: TGTGCCAGCAGTCCCACCTCCTTCAGGGCAGGGAGGAATGAGCAGTTCTTC. It specifies CASSPTSFRAGRNEQFF.